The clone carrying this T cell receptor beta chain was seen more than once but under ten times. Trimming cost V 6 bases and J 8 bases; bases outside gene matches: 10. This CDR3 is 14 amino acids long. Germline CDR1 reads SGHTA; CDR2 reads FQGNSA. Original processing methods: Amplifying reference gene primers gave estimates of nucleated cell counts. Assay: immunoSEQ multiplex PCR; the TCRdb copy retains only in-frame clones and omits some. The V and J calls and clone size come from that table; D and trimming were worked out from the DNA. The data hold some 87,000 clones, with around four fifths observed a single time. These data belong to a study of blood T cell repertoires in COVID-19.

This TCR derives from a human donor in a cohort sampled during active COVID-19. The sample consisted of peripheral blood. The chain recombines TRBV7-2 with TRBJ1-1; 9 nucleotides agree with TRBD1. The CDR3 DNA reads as TGTGCCAGCAGGCTGGACAGGGGAAGGGAAGAAGCTTTCTTT. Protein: CASRLDRGREEAFF.